Listed here are 27 T cell receptor beta chains from one sample, sequenced in a study of T-cell memory formation after mild COVID-19. A single record per CDR3 protein comes from TCRdb applying MiXCR to the 5' RACE reads. The table lists 80,000 to 95,000 distinct CDR3 sequences, approximately 23% of them singletons. Sequencing was carried out using PBMCs or a T cell subset sorted from them (not recorded which). The receptors were sampled from a man aged 18 to 30 who had mild COVID-19 (a few samples of this study predate the infection). Cell type and time point are not known.

The chain couples TRBV7-2 to TRBJ2-3; maybe TRBD1 (5 bases). The V end lost 1 base, the J end lost 3 bases, and 17 bases lay between the germline ends. The germline V gene encodes CDR1 SGHTA and CDR2 FQGNSA. The CDR3 contains 17 residues. Here the CDR3 DNA reads TGTGCCAGCAGCTTAGTAGGGGTCGGCCTGGGGACAGATACGCAGTATTTT. Its translation: CASSLVGVGLGTDTQYF.

The chain combines TRBV12-3 or TRBV12-4 with TRBJ2-1; 7 bases align to TRBD2. After removal of 5 bases from V and 4 bases from J, the junction contained 8 bases not matched to a gene. The CDR3 contains 15 residues. This CDR3 is CASSHPGLHYNEQFF. DNA for the CDR3: TGTGCCAGCAGTCACCCGGGACTACATTACAATGAGCAGTTCTTC.

The genes are TRBV6-5 and TRBJ1-1, with a tentative D call TRBD1 (5 bases). The CDR3 covers 12 residues. CDR1 and CDR2 (germline): MNHEY, SVGAGI. The V gene lost 0 bases and the J gene lost 6 bases, with 5 bases spanning the gap. The CDR3 loop is CASSYSGAEAFF. CDR3 in DNA: TGTGCCAGCAGTTACTCGGGGGCTGAAGCTTTCTTT.

CDR3 loop: CATSRDRGDTDTQYF. In DNA, the CDR3 is TGTGCCACCAGCAGAGATCGAGGGGACACAGATACGCAGTATTTT. The V gene is TRBV15, the J gene TRBJ2-3; D is perhaps TRBD1 or TRBD2 (5 bases each). Trimming took off 0 bases at V and 2 bases at J, with 9 bases between the two ends. CDR1 is LNHNV, CDR2 YYDKDF, per germline (reference sequence). The CDR3 is 15 residues long.

This clonotype appeared once. This chain joins TRBV4-1 and TRBJ2-6; D gene unclear. CDR1 and CDR2 from the germline V gene are MGHRA and YSYEKL. V lost 0 bases, J lost 1 base, and 7 bases lay in between. The CDR3 covers 16 residues. CDR3 in amino acids: CASSQEGPSGANVLTF. Here the CDR3 DNA reads TGCGCCAGCAGCCAAGAAGGGCCGTCTGGGGCCAACGTCCTGACTTTC.

This clonotype was seen a handful of times. The J gene is TRBJ1-1, the V gene TRBV4-1; D may be TRBD1 (5 bases). CDR1 is MGHRA, CDR2 YSYEKL, per germline. There are 15 residues in the CDR3. V dropped 1 base and J dropped 1 base, with 10 bases sitting between them. The CDR3 sequence is CASSQGSRGNTEAFF. CDR3 nucleotide sequence: TGCGCCAGCAGCCAAGGGTCAAGGGGGAACACTGAAGCTTTCTTT.

The rearrangement uses TRBV7-8 and TRBJ1-1; perhaps TRBD1 as D (6 bases). The V and J ends lost 5 bases and 5 bases respectively, with 9 bases between them. This CDR3 has 12 amino acids. CDR1 is SGHVS and CDR2 is FQNEAQ in the germline V gene. CDR3 protein: CASSPGVTEAFF. The CDR3, as DNA: TGTGCCAGCAGCCCAGGGGTTACTGAAGCTTTCTTT.

This clonotype was seen a few times. The V call is TRBV6-1, the J call TRBJ2-5, with D possibly TRBD1 on 6 matching bases. The V gene lost 6 bases and the J gene lost 2 bases, with 10 bases spanning the gap. Germline loops: CDR1 MNHNS, CDR2 SASEGT. The CDR3 totals 13 residues. The CDR3 region has the DNA TGTGCCAGCAGCGAGGACAGTCAAGAGACCCAGTACTTC. Its protein is CASSEDSQETQYF.

J is TRBJ2-4 and V is TRBV5-6, with 9 bases matching TRBD1. The V gene end was trimmed by 4 bases and the J gene end by 15 bases; junction bases not matched to a gene: 11. CDR1 and CDR2 from the germline V gene are SGHDT and YYEEEE. The CDR3 totals 13 residues. The CDR3 nucleotides are TGTGCCAGCAGCCAAGACGACAGGGGGAGGTCGTACTTC. As protein: CASSQDDRGRSYF.

CDR3 sequence (DNA): TGTGCCAGCAGTCAGGGACAGAGCTACGAGCAGTACGTC. This sequence encodes CASSQGQSYEQYV. This sequence joins TRBV12-3 or TRBV12-4 and TRBJ2-7; 7 nucleotides match TRBD1. Unmatched junction bases numbered 4, after V lost 5 bases and J lost 3 bases. CDR3 length: 13 amino acids.

This clonotype came up a few times. This chain links TRBV20-1 with TRBJ2-2, with TRBD1 matching over 9 bases. Trimming cost V 5 bases and J 4 bases; bases outside gene matches: 14. Germline V CDR1 and CDR2: DFQATT, SNEGSKA (reference sequence). The CDR3 length is 17 residues. The CDR3 protein is CSASSPGTGFGTGELFF. For the CDR3, the DNA is TGCAGTGCTTCTAGTCCCGGGACAGGGTTTGGCACCGGGGAGCTGTTTTTT.

The chain combines TRBV7-9 with TRBJ1-3; tentative D call: TRBD1 (6 bases). V was trimmed by 6 bases and J by 2 bases, leaving 17 bases between them. Germline values: CDR1 SEHNR, CDR2 FQNEAQ (reference sequence). The length of the CDR3 is 16 residues. The CDR3 is CASSLSTGFPGNTIYF. The CDR3 DNA reads TGTGCCAGCAGTTTATCAACAGGGTTCCCTGGAAACACCATATATTTT.

This clonotype was recorded a few times. V usage is TRBV4-3 and J usage is TRBJ2-6, with a possible D match to TRBD2 (5 bases). The CDR3 is made up of 19 amino acids. V lost 0 bases, J lost 3 bases, and 18 bases lay in between. The germline CDR1 and CDR2 sequences are LGHNA and YSLEER. The CDR3 protein is CASSQDITREGSGANVLTF. In DNA, the CDR3 is TGCGCCAGCAGCCAAGATATTACGAGGGAAGGAAGTGGGGCCAACGTCCTGACTTTC.

This clonotype was detected a few times. J is TRBJ2-3 and V is TRBV3-1; D is undetermined. V lost 1 base to trimming and J lost 10 bases, with 9 bases between them. The CDR3 covers 12 residues. Per germline, CDR1 LGHDT and CDR2 YNNKEL (reference sequence). The CDR3 here is CASSQAGAAQYF. The CDR3 DNA sequence: TGTGCCAGCAGCCAAGCAGGAGCTGCGCAGTATTTT.

This clonotype showed up just a few times. As DNA, the CDR3 is TGTGCCAGCAACGGACCCCAAGGAGGCTACACCTTC. Encoded protein: CASNGPQGGYTF. The rearrangement uses TRBV12-3 or TRBV12-4 and TRBJ1-2; D is unresolved. The CDR3 has 12 amino acids. Trimming shortened V by 7 bases and J by 8 bases, and 14 bases separated the two germline ends.

The V and J genes are TRBV4-3 and TRBJ2-5, with 9 positions matching TRBD1. CDR3 length: 14 amino acids. The V and J ends lost 3 bases and 3 bases, in that order; junction bases with no gene match: 2. CDR1 is LGHNA, CDR2 YSLEER, per germline. The CDR3 protein is CASSQGDREETQYF. CDR3 bases: TGCGCCAGCAGCCAGGGGGACAGGGAAGAGACCCAGTACTTC.

Concerning this clonotype: One base away lies a much larger clone, so this may be a sequencing read error. The rearrangement joins TRBV7-9 to TRBJ2-1, with TRBD2 matching over 7 bases. This CDR3 region has 12 residues. Germline V gene lookup returns CDR1 SEHNR and CDR2 FQNEAQ (reference sequence). The CDR3 here is CARSLGGTEQFF. The CDR3 bases are TGTGCCAGAAGCTTGGGGGGGACTGAGCAGTTCTTC.

Regarding this clonotype: One junction end disagrees with the germline gene, perhaps due to a read error. The CDR3 nucleotides read TGCGCCAGCAGCCCCCGCGGGACTAGCGGGGCTGAGCAGTTATTC. Translating gives CASSPRGTSGAEQLF. The chain carries TRBV4-1 and TRBJ2-1, with 13 bases that match TRBD2. This CDR3 region has 15 residues. Germline V gene data show CDR1 as MGHRA and CDR2 as YSYEKL.

This sequence joins TRBV4-3 and TRBJ2-7; a weak D match, TRBD2 (7 bases). Germline CDR1 LGHNA, CDR2 YSLEER. The ends were cut back, 5 bases at V and 2 bases at J, with 13 bases in the middle. The CDR3 covers 14 residues. The CDR3 is CASSARGAPYEQYF. For the CDR3, the DNA is TGCGCCAGCAGCGCACGGGGGGCACCCTACGAGCAGTACTTC.

The chain recombines TRBV6-6 with TRBJ1-2, with TRBD1 matching 8 bases. V dropped 2 bases and J dropped 7; count of bases not matched to a gene: 9. Germline V gene lookup returns CDR1 MNHNY and CDR2 SVGAGI (reference sequence). This CDR3 is built from 15 residues. The CDR3 coding sequence is TGTGCCAGCAGTTACGTCGGGACAGGCGCTTCTGGCTACACCTTC. This translates into CASSYVGTGASGYTF.

V is TRBV25-1 and J is TRBJ2-5, with 8 bases that match TRBD1. V shed 4 bases, J shed 4 bases, and the junction held 5 bases outside the gene matches. In germline, CDR1 is MGHDK, CDR2 SYGVNS. The CDR3 runs 14 residues. The CDR3 sequence is CASSGTGLRETQYF. The CDR3 bases are TGTGCCAGCAGTGGGACAGGGTTGCGAGAGACCCAGTACTTC.

This clonotype has only a few counts. The rearrangement uses TRBV29-1 and TRBJ2-6; a weak D match, TRBD1 (6 bases). V was trimmed by 3 bases and J by 4 bases, leaving 19 bases between them. The germline V gene has CDR1 SQVTM and CDR2 ANQGSEA. CDR3 length equals 17 residues. CDR3 loop: CSVEGTRHLGGANVLTF. CDR3 nucleotides: TGCAGCGTTGAGGGGACACGCCATTTAGGAGGGGCCAACGTCCTGACTTTC.

J is TRBJ1-4 and V is TRBV7-6; a weak D match, TRBD1 (5 bases). The CDR3 is 18 amino acids. Trimming removed 1 base from V and 8 bases from J, with 23 bases in between. CDR1 and CDR2 (germline): SGHVS, FNYEAQ. The CDR3 sequence is CASSLGHPGVSSGEKLFF. In nucleotides, the CDR3 is TGTGCCAGCAGCTTAGGTCACCCGGGGGTTTCTTCCGGCGAAAAACTGTTTTTT. The complete variable domain, with remaining parts taken from reference TRBV7-6 and TRBJ1-4, reads GAGVSQSPRYKVTKRGQDVALRCDPISGHVSLYWYRQALGQGPEFLTYFNYEAQQDKSGLPNDRFSAERPEGSISTLTIQRTEQRDSAMYRCASSLGHPGVSSGEKLFFGSGTQLSVL.

This chain connects TRBV6-5 to TRBJ1-1, with D possibly being TRBD1 (5 bases). CDR1 and CDR2 from the germline V gene are MNHEY and SVGAGI. The ends were cut back, 0 bases at V and 7 bases at J, with 9 bases in the middle. This CDR3 comprises 13 residues. The DNA for the CDR3 is TGTGCCAGCAGTTACTCTGCTGGGGGTGAAGCTTTCTTT. Translating gives CASSYSAGGEAFF.

In this sample, this clonotype turned up a few times. The CDR3 loop is CASSYSPGTDTQYF. In DNA, the CDR3 is TGTGCCAGCAGTTACAGTCCGGGCACAGATACGCAGTATTTT. The chain is built from TRBV6-5 and TRBJ2-3, with no clear D. The V gene lost 2 bases and the J gene lost 1 base, with 7 bases spanning the gap. The CDR3 has 14 residues. Germline CDR1 reads MNHEY; CDR2 reads SVGAGI.

The rearrangement joins TRBV5-6 to TRBJ1-1; D gene ambiguous. Germline-derived CDR1 and CDR2 are SGHDT and YYEEEE. This CDR3 comprises 12 residues. Trimming took 1 base from V and 8 from J, leaving 9 bases between them. CDR3 in amino acids: CASSLQRLEAFF. The DNA for the CDR3 is TGTGCCAGCAGCTTGCAGAGGTTGGAAGCTTTCTTT.

This clonotype was found a few times. CDR3 bases: TGTGCCAGCAGTTACACGGGGACAGATACGCAGTATTTT. Its protein product is CASSYTGTDTQYF. The chain couples TRBV6-5 to TRBJ2-3; perhaps TRBD2 as D (5 bases). V lost 2 bases to trimming and J lost 3 bases, with 6 bases between them. This CDR3 spans 13 amino acids. In germline, CDR1 is MNHEY, CDR2 SVGAGI.